This T cell receptor beta chain was captured by sequencing in a study of identical twins. Template switching introduced a universal primer site, and the cDNA bore unique molecular identifiers. A single record per CDR3 protein comes from TCRdb applying MiXCR to the 5' RACE reads. The data contain approximately 700,000 distinct CDR3 sequences, approximately 18% of them singletons. All of the donors were Caucasians in good health. Study-level points and caveats: For cord blood, abundant beta clonotypes had fewer insertions, unlike memory repertoires, which showed none.

Note on this clonotype: Its antigen remains unidentified.

The same sample was also used in a study of T cells expressing NK-cell markers. From that second work: A range of roughly 1.0-8% of CD8+ T cells consisted of dominant NKG2C+ clonotypes in 5 to 7 donors.

This clonotype originated in a young woman in good health. Sample: PBMCs.

The CDR3 loop reads CASSSDGARYNEQFF. The CDR3 region has the DNA TGTGCCAGCAGCTCGGACGGGGCGAGGTACAATGAGCAGTTCTTC. The chain recombines TRBV7-9 with TRBJ2-1; tentatively, D is TRBD1 or TRBD2 (5 bases each). V lost 4 bases and J 4 bases, leaving 14 bases between the germline ends. The CDR3 contains 15 residues. In germline, CDR1 is SEHNR, CDR2 FQNEAQ (reference sequence).